The 10 T cell receptor beta chains reported below all come from one sample, sequenced in a study of cytomegalovirus exposure and HLA in healthy donors. This PCR relied on a set of 60 Vbeta primers and 13 Jbeta primers. The repertoire was sequenced with immunoSEQ multiplex PCR; TCRdb's copy has only in-frame clones and lacks some. Seen here are 80,000 to 100,000 clones, 60% to 80% observed once, and the top ten hold about 1.2%. Sequencing input: PBMCs. These receptor sequences come from a female donor in good health and CMV-seronegative.

The chain employs TRBV5-5 and TRBJ2-7; no clear D gene. Germline values: CDR1 SGHKS, CDR2 YYEKEE (reference sequence). V gave up 0 bases and J gave up 9 bases, with 13 bases separating them. CDR3 size: 13 residues. CDR3 bases: TGTGCCAGCAGCTTGGTGAACCTTCAGGCGCAGTACTTC. Translating it yields CASSLVNLQAQYF.

The chain carries TRBV11-3 and TRBJ1-1; TRBD1 might be the D (6 bases). V was trimmed by 4 bases and J by 3 bases, leaving 9 bases between them. The CDR3 length is 13 residues. Germline CDR1 reads SGHNT; CDR2 reads YENEEA. The CDR3 is CASSSQGDTEAFF. Here the CDR3 DNA reads TGTGCCAGCAGCTCACAGGGAGACACTGAAGCTTTCTTT.

In this sample, this clone turned up a few times. The rearrangement joins TRBV6-1 to TRBJ2-3; weak D call: TRBD2 (7 bases). Trimming removed 11 bases at V and 5 bases at J, with 23 bases between. CDR1 is MNHNS, CDR2 SASEGT, per germline. This CDR3 comprises 15 residues. The CDR3 is CAALSGRGAIDTQYF. CDR3 DNA sequence: TGTGCCGCCCTATCTGGTCGGGGGGCGATAGATACGCAGTATTTT.

This CDR3 is CASSLTSGGYNEQFF. For the CDR3, the DNA is TGTGCCAGCAGCTTAACTAGCGGGGGGTACAATGAGCAGTTCTTC. The chain links TRBV11-3 to TRBJ2-1; 12 positions agree with TRBD2. The trim removed 2 bases at V and 4 bases at J, leaving 0 bases unmatched. The germline CDR1 and CDR2 sequences are SGHNT and YENEEA. The CDR3 consists of 15 residues.

This chain uses TRBV7-2 with TRBJ1-3; D may be TRBD1 (5 bases). CDR3 size: 14 residues. V dropped 7 bases and J dropped 2 bases, with 12 bases sitting between them. Germline CDR1 reads SGHTA; CDR2 reads FQGNSA. The chain's CDR3 is CASTPETAGNTIYF. The CDR3 region has the DNA TGTGCCAGCACCCCGGAGACAGCTGGAAACACCATATATTTT.

This clone was detected once. V and J are TRBV5-1 and TRBJ1-2; weak D call: TRBD1 (5 bases). CDR1 and CDR2 from the germline V gene are SGHRS and YFSETQ. Trimming cost V 4 bases and J 0 bases, with 7 bases left between them. The CDR3 contains 13 residues. The CDR3 reads CASSMDTNYGYTF. The DNA for the CDR3 is TGCGCCAGCAGCATGGACACTAACTATGGCTACACCTTC.

This chain connects TRBV6-6 to TRBJ1-2, with D unresolved. Trimming took off 2 bases at V and 7 bases at J, with 17 bases between the two ends. Looked up from germline, CDR1 is MNHNY and CDR2 is SVGAGI (reference sequence). The CDR3 loop spans 15 amino acids. This CDR3 is CASSYPPGLAAGYTF. For the CDR3, the DNA is TGTGCCAGCAGTTACCCCCCCGGACTGGCGGCTGGCTACACCTTC.

This chain joins TRBV5-1 and TRBJ2-7; TRBD2 aligns across 12 bases. The CDR3 totals 18 residues. Germline CDR1 SGHRS, CDR2 YFSETQ. The V segment lost 4 bases and the J segment 0 bases; nucleotides outside the gene matches: 11. The CDR3 nucleotides are TGCGCCAGCAGCCCTCAGACTAGCGGGAGACGGAGCTCCTACGAGCAGTACTTC. Translation gives CASSPQTSGRRSSYEQYF.

The chain combines TRBV7-8 with TRBJ2-5; 9 bases match TRBD1. The germline CDR1 and CDR2 sequences are SGHVS and FQNEAQ. V gave up 5 bases and J gave up 5 bases; unmatched junction bases: 12. The CDR3 covers 16 residues. CDR3 in amino acids: CASSLYGTGLFETQYF. CDR3 nucleotides: TGTGCCAGCAGCCTATACGGGACAGGGTTGTTCGAGACCCAGTACTTC.

The gene calls are TRBV15 and TRBJ1-1, with 7 bases aligning to TRBD1. Germline CDR1 reads LNHNV; CDR2 reads YYDKDF (reference sequence). The CDR3 contains 15 residues. The V and J ends lost 5 bases and 0 bases, in that order; junction bases with no gene match: 6. The CDR3 region has the DNA TGTGCCACCAGCCCCCGGCAGGGGGTGAACACTGAAGCTTTCTTT. Its translation: CATSPRQGVNTEAFF.